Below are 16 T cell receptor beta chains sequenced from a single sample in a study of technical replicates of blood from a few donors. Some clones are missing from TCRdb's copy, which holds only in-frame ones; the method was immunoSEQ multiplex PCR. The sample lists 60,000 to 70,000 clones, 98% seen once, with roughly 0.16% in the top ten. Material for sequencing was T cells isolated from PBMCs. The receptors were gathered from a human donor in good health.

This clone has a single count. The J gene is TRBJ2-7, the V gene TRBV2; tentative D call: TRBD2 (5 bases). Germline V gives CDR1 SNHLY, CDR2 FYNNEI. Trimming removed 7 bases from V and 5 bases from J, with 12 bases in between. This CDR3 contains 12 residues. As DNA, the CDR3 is TGTGCCAGCATGTGGAGGATGGACGAGCAGTACTTC. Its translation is CASMWRMDEQYF.

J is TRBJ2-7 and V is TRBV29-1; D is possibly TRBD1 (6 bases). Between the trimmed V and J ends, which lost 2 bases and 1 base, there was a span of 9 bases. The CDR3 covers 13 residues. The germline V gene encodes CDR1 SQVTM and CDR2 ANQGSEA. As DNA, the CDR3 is TGCAGCGTTGAATTGGGGACATCCTACGAGCAGTACTTC. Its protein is CSVELGTSYEQYF.

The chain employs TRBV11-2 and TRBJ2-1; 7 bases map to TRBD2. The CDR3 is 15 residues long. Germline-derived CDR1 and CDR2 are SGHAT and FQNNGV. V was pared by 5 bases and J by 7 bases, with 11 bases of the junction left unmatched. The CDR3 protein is CASSPLTGTMNEQFF. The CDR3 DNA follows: TGTGCCAGCAGCCCCTTAACCGGGACTATGAATGAGCAGTTCTTC.

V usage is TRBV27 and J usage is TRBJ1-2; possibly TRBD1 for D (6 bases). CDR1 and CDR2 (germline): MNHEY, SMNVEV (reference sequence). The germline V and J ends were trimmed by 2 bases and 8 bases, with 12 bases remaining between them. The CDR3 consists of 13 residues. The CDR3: CASSLGAGAGYTF. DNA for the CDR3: TGTGCCAGCAGTTTAGGAGCAGGGGCAGGCTACACCTTC.

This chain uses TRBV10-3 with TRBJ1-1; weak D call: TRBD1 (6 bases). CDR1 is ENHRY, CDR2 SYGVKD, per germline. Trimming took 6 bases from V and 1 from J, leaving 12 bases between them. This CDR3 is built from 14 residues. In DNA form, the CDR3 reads TGTGCCATCAGGGGTACAGGGCCGAACACTGAAGCTTTCTTT. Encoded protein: CAIRGTGPNTEAFF.

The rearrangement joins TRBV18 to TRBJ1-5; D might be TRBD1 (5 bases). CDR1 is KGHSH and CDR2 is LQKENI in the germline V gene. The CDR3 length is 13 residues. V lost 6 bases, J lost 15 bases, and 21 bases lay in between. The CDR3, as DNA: TGTGCCAGCTCCCCGACATGGGGGGACTTGGGGCATTTT. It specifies CASSPTWGDLGHF.

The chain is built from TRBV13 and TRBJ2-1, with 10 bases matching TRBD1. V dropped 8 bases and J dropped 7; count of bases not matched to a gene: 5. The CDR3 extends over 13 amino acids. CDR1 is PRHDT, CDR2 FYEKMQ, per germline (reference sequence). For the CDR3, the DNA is TGTGCCAGCCTCGGACAGGGGGGAAATGAGCAGTTCTTC. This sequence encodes CASLGQGGNEQFF. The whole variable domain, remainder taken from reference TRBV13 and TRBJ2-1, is AAGVIQSPRHLIKEKRETATLKCYPIPRHDTVYWYQQGPGQDPQFLISFYEKMQSDKGSIPDRFSAQQFSDYHSELNMSSLELGDSALYFCASLGQGGNEQFFGPGTRLTVL.

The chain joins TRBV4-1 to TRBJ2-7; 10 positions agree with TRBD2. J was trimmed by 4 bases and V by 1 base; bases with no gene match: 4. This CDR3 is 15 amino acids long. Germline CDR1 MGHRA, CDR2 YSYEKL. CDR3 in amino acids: CASSQVLAGAYEQYF. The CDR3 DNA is TGCGCCAGCAGCCAAGTCCTAGCGGGGGCGTACGAGCAGTACTTC.

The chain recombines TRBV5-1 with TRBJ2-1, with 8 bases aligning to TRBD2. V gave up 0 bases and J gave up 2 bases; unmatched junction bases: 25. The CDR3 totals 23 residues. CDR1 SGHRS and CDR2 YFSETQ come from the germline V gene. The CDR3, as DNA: TGCGCCAGCAGCTTGGGTTACCTGGTTAGCCGGGGTCTAGCGGGTCCTCCCTACAATGAGCAGTTCTTC. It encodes CASSLGYLVSRGLAGPPYNEQFF.

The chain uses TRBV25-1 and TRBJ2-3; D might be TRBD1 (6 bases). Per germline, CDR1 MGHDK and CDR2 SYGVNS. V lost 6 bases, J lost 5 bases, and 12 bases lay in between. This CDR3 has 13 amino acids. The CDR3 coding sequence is TGTGCCAGCAGCGCAGGGGCCAAAGATACGCAGTATTTT. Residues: CASSAGAKDTQYF.

The CDR3 DNA is TGTGCTGCCCGGGACTACCCCGACGGTGAGCAGTTCTTC. Protein sequence: CAARDYPDGEQFF. The rearrangement uses TRBV6-1 and TRBJ2-1; 7 positions match TRBD2. The CDR3 spans 13 residues. From germline, CDR1 is MNHNS and CDR2 SASEGT.

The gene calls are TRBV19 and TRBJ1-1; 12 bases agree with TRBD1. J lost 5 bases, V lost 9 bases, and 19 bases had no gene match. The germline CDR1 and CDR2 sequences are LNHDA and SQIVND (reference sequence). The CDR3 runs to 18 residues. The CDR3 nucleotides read TGTGCCAGCACGACGGTCTACCGGGACAGGGGGCCGGGGACTGAAGCTTTCTTT. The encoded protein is CASTTVYRDRGPGTEAFF.

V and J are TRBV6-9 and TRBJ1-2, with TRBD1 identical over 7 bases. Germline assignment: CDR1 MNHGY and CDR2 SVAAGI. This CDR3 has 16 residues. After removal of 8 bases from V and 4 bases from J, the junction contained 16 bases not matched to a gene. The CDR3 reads CASHYRGVSAFYGYTF. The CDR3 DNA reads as TGTGCCAGCCATTACAGGGGAGTAAGTGCCTTCTATGGCTACACCTTC.

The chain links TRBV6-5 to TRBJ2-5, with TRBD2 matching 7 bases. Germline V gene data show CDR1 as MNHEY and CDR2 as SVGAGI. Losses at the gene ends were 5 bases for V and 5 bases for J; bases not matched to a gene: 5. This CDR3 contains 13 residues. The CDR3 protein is CASSDGGRETQYF. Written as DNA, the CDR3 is TGTGCCAGCAGTGACGGGGGGAGGGAGACCCAGTACTTC.

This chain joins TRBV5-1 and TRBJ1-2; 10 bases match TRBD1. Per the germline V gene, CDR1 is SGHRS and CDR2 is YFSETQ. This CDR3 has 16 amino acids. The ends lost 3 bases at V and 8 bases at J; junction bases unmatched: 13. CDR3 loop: CASSYLGQGVAQGYTF. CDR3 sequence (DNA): TGCGCCAGCAGCTACCTAGGACAGGGGGTAGCTCAGGGCTACACCTTC.

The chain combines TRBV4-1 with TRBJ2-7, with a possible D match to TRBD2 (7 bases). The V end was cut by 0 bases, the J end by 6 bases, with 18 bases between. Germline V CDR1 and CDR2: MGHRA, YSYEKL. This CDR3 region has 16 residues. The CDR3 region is CASSQDGTGGGPEQYF. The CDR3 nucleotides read TGCGCCAGCAGCCAAGATGGTACTGGGGGGGGGCCCGAGCAGTACTTC.